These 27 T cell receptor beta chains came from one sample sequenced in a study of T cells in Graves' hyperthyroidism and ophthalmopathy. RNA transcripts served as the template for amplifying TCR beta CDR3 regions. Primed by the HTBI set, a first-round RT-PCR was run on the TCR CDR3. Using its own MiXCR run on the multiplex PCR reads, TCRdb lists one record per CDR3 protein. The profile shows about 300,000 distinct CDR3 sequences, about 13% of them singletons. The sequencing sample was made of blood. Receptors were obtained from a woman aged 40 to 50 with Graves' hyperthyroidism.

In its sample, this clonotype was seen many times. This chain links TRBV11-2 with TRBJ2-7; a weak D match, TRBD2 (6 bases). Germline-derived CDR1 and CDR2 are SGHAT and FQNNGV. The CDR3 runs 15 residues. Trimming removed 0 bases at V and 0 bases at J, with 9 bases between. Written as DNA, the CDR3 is TGTGCCAGCAGCTTAGAAGGGACTGTCTCCTACGAGCAGTACTTC. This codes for CASSLEGTVSYEQYF.

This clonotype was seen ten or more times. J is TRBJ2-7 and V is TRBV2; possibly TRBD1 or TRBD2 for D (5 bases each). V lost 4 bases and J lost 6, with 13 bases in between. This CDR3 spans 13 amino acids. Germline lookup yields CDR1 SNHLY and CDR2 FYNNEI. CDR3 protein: CASSVGRDREQYF. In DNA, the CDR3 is TGTGCCAGCAGTGTCGGCAGGGACCGCGAGCAGTACTTC.

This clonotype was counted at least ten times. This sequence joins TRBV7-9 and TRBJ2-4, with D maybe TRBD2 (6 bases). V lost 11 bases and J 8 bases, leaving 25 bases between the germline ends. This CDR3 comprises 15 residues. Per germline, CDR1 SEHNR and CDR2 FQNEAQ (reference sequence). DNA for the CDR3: TGTGCCGCGGGTTCGGCGACTGGGCCGGGGGACATTCAGTACTTC. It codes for CAAGSATGPGDIQYF.

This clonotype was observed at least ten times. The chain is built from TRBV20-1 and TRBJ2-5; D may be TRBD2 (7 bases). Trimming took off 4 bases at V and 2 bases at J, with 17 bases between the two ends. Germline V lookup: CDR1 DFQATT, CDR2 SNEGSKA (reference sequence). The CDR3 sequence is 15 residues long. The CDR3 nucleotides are TGCAGTGCTAAACGAGGGGGGGCTGAACAAGAGACCCAGTACTTC. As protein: CSAKRGGAEQETQYF.

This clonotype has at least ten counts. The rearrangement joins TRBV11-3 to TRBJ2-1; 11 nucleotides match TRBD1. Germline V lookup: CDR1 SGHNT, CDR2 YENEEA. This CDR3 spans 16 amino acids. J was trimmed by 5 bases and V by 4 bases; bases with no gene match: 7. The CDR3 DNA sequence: TGTGCCAGCAGCTCAGGGACAGGGGGTTCCAACAATGAGCAGTTCTTC. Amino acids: CASSSGTGGSNNEQFF.

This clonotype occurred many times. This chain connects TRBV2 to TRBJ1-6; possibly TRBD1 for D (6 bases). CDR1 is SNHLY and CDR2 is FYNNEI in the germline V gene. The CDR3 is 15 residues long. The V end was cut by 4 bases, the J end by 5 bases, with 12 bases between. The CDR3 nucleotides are TGTGCCAGCAGTGCGTATCAGGGGAATAATTCACCCCTCCACTTT. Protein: CASSAYQGNNSPLHF.

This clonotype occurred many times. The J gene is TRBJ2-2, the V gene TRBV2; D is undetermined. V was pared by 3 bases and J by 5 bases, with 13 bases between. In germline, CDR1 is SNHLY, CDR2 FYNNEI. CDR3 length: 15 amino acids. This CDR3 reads CASSEWYSGTGELFF. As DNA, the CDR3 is TGTGCCAGCAGTGAGTGGTATTCAGGAACCGGGGAGCTGTTTTTT.

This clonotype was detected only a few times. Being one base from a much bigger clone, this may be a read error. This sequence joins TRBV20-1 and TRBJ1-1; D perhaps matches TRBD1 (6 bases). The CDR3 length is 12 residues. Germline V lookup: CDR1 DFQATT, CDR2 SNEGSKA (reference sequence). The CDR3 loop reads CSARLRDTEASF. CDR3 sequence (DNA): TGCAGTGCTAGGCTCAGGGACACTGAAGCTTCCTTT.

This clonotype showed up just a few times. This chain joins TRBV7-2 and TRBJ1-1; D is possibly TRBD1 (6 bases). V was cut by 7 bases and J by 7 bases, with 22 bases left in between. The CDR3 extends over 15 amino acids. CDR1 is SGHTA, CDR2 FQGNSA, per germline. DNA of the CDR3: TGTGCCAGCAAGCCAACCGGGACATTAGGAATTGAAGCTTTCTTT. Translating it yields CASKPTGTLGIEAFF.

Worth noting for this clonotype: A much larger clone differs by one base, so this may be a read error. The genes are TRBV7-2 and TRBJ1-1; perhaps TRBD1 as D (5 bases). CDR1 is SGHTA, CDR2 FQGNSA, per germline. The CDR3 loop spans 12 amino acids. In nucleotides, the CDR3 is TGTGCCAGCAGCTTAGCCCCCGCCGGGGCTCTCTTT. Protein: CASSLAPAGALF.

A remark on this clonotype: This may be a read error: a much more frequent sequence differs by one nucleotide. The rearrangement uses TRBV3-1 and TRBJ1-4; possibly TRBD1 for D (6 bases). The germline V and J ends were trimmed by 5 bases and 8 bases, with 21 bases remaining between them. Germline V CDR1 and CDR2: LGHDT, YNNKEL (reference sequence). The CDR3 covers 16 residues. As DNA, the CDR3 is TGTGCCAGCAGCGGCCGCGCCAGGGGCTTAGGCGAAAAACTGTTTTTT. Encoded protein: CASSGRARGLGEKLFF.

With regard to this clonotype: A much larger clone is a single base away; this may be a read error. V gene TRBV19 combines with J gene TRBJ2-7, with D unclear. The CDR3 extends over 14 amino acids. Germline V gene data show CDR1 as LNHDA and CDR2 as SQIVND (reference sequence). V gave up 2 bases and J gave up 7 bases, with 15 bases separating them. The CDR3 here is CASSIIWVNNEQYF. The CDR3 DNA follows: TGTGCCAGTAGTATAATCTGGGTAAACAATGAGCAGTACTTC.

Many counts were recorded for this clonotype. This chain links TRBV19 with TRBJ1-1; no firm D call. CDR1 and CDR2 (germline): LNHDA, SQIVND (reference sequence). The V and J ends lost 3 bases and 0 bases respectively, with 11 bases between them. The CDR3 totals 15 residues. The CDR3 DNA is TGTGCCAGTAGTATGACGGGGTCCCTGAACACTGAAGCTTTCTTT. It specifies CASSMTGSLNTEAFF.

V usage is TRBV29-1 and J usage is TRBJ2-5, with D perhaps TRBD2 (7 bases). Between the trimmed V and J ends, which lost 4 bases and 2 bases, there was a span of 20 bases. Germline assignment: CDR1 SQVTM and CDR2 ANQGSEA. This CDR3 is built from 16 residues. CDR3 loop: CSVVGGRRGPQETQYF. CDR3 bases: TGCAGCGTTGTAGGTGGGAGGCGGGGGCCTCAAGAGACCCAGTACTTC.

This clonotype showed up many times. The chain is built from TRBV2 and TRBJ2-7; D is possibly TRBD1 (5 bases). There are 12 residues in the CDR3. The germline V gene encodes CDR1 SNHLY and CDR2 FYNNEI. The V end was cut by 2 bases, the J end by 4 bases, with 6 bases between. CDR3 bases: TGTGCCAGCAGTGAACAGGGATACGAGCAGTACTTC. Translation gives CASSEQGYEQYF.

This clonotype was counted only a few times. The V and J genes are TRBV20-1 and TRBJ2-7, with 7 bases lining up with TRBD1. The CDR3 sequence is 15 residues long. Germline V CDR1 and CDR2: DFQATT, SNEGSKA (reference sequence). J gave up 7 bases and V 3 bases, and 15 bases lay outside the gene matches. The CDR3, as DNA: TGCAGTGCTAGGGACACCGGGACAGACCCGAGGGAGCAGTACTTC. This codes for CSARDTGTDPREQYF.

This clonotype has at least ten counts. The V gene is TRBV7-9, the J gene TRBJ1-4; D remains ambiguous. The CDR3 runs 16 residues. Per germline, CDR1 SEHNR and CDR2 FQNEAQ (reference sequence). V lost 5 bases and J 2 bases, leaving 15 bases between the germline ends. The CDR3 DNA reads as TGTGCCAGCAGCCGCCTCGGCCCGGAGACTAATGAAAAACTGTTTTTT. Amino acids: CASSRLGPETNEKLFF.

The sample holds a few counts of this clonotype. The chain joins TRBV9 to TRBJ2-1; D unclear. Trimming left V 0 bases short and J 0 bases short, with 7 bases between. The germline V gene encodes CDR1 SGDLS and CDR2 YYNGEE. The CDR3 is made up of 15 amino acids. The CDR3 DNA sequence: TGTGCCAGCAGCGTAGGGGTGAGCTCCTACAATGAGCAGTTCTTC. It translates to CASSVGVSSYNEQFF.

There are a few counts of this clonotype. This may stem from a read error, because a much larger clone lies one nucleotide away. The CDR3 spells CVSSQEFADTQYF. The CDR3 DNA reads TGTGTCAGCAGCCAAGAGTTCGCAGATACGCAGTATTTT. J is TRBJ2-3 and V is TRBV3-1; the D is unclear. This CDR3 comprises 13 residues. Germline CDR1 and CDR2: LGHDT and YNNKEL (reference sequence).

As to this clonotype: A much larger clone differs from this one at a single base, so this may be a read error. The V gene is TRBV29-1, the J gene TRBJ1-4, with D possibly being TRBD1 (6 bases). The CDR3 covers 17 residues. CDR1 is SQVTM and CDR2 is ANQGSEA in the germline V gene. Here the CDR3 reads CGVEWGRGSLTNEKLFF. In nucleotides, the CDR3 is TGCGGCGTTGAATGGGGCAGGGGCTCCCTCACTAATGAAAAACTGTTTTTT.

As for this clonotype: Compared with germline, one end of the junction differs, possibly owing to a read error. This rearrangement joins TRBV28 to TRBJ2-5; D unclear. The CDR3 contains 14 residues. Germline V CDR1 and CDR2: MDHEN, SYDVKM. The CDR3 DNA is TGTGCCGGCAGCGTAGTCGGGCAGCAAGAGACCCAGTACTTC. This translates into CAGSVVGQQETQYF.

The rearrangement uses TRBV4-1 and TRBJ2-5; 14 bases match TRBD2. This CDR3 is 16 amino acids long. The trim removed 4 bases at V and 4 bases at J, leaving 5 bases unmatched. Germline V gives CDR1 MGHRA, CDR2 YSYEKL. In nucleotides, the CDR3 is TGCGCCAGCAGCCGGACTAGCGGGGGGCGTGGAGAGACCCAGTACTTC. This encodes CASSRTSGGRGETQYF.

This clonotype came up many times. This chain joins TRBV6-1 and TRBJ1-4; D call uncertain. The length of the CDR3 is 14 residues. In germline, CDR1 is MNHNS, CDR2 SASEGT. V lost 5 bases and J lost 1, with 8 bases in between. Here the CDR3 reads CASSSSLTNEKLFF. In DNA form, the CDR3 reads TGTGCCAGCAGTTCCAGTCTAACTAATGAAAAACTGTTTTTT.

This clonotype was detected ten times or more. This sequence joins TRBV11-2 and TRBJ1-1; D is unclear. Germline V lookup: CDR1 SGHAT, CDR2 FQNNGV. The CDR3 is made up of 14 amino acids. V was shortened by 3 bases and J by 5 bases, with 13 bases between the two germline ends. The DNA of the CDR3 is TGTGCCAGCAGCTTTAGTCGAGGGCTGACTGAAGCTTTCTTT. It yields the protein CASSFSRGLTEAFF.

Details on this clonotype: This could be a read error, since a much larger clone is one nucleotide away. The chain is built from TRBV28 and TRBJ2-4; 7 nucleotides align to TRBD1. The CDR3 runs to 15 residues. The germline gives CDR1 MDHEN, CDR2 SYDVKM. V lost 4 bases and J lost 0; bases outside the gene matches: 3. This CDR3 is CASSWTGTAKNIQYF. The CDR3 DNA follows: TGTGCCAGCAGTTGGACAGGAACAGCCAAAAACATTCAGTACTTC.

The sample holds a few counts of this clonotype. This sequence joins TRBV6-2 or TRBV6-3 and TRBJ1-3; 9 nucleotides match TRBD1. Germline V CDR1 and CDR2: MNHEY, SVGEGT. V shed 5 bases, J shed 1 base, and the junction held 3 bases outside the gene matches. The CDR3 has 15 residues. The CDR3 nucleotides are TGTGCCAGCAGTCGGACAGGGGCATCTGGAAACACCATATATTTT. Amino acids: CASSRTGASGNTIYF.

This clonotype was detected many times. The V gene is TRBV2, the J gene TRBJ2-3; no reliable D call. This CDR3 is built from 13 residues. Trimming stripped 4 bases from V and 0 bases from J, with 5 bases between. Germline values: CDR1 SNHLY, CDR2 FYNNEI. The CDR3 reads CASSADSTDTQYF. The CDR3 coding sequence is TGTGCCAGCAGTGCGGATAGCACAGATACGCAGTATTTT.